This is a list of T cell receptor beta chains from one sample in a study of cytomegalovirus exposure and HLA in healthy donors. Sequencing was performed with immunoSEQ multiplex PCR; in TCRdb, only in-frame clones are kept and a portion is missing. This table holds about 170,000 clones, almost 85% found once. The sample was PBMCs. These receptors were taken from a girl aged 10 to 17 in good health and CMV-seropositive. CDR3s include the opening cysteine and the closing phenylalanine or tryptophan. A D gene is named only where the DNA matches it firmly. Size is omitted from some rows. Given values are once, few, many or a class for expanded clones.

J,V,D,size,CDR3,DNA
TRBJ1-1,TRBV5-1,.,.,CASSLGPGNTEAFF,TGCGCCAGCAGCTTGGGACCAGGGAACACTGAAGCTTTCTTT
TRBJ2-7,TRBV10-3,.,.,CAISEHYEQYF,TGTGCCATCAGTGAGCACTACGAGCAGTACTTC
TRBJ2-1,TRBV5-6,TRBD2,.,CASSLVPASGDNEQFF,TGTGCCAGCAGCTTGGTTCCGGCTAGCGGGGACAATGAGCAGTTCTTC
TRBJ1-3,TRBV5-1,.,.,CAALRNTIYF,TGCGCAGCCCTGAGAAACACCATATATTTT
TRBJ2-7,TRBV2,TRBD1,.,CASSEARRTGNYEQYF,TGTGCCAGCAGTGAAGCGCGACGGACAGGGAACTACGAGCAGTACTTC
TRBJ2-7,TRBV6-5,TRBD1,.,CASSFTWDRNYEQYF,TGTGCCAGCAGCTTTACTTGGGACAGGAACTACGAGCAGTACTTC
TRBJ2-7,TRBV5-8,TRBD1,.,CASSLIFGQGASYEQYF,TGTGCCAGCAGCTTAATTTTTGGACAGGGGGCCTCCTACGAGCAGTACTTC
TRBJ2-3,TRBV15,TRBD1,.,CATSRDRGQPDTQYF,TGTGCCACCAGCAGAGACAGGGGGCAGCCAGATACGCAGTATTTT
TRBJ2-7,TRBV27,TRBD1,.,CASSPNRDRGQIF,TGTGCCAGCAGTCCGAACCGGGACAGGGGTCAAATCTTC
TRBJ1-2,TRBV5-5,.,once,CASSLGGYGGFGYTF,TGTGCCAGCAGCTTGGGCGGCTACGGGGGATTTGGCTACACCTTC
TRBJ1-5,TRBV10-3,.,.,CAITNGGNQPQHF,TGTGCCATCACTAACGGGGGCAATCAGCCCCAGCATTTT
TRBJ2-1,TRBV6-4,.,few,CASSDVESNSYNEQFF,TGTGCCAGCAGTGACGTCGAGTCCAACTCCTACAATGAGCAGTTCTTC
TRBJ1-1,TRBV18,.,.,CASSPRGENTEAFF,TGTGCCAGCTCACCACGGGGCGAGAACACTGAAGCTTTCTTT
TRBJ2-7,TRBV4-1,.,.,CASSQWTTYEQYF,TGCGCCAGCAGCCAGTGGACAACCTACGAGCAGTACTTC
TRBJ1-1,TRBV30,TRBD1,many,CAWDRDGDTEAFF,TGTGCCTGGGACAGGGATGGTGACACTGAAGCTTTCTTT
TRBJ1-2,TRBV9,.,.,CASSVGGEGRGYTF,TGTGCCAGCAGCGTAGGAGGAGAGGGCCGGGGCTACACCTTC
TRBJ2-3,TRBV4-1,.,.,CASSSEAQGTDTQYF,TGCGCCAGCAGCTCCGAGGCGCAAGGCACAGATACGCAGTATTTT
TRBJ1-2,TRBV28,.,.,CASSHILTTAGAVHYGYTF,TGTGCCAGCAGCCACATCCTCACAACTGCGGGGGCCGTTCACTATGGCTACACCTTC
TRBJ2-3,TRBV30,.,.,CAWSDGGNTQYF,TGTGCCTGGAGTGATGGGGGGAATACGCAGTATTTT
TRBJ1-2,TRBV29-1,TRBD1,.,CSVKTLKGQGNYGYTF,TGCAGCGTTAAAACCCTGAAGGGACAGGGGAACTATGGCTACACCTTC
TRBJ2-5,TRBV11-3,TRBD1,.,CASSSTGEETQYF,TGTGCCAGCAGTTCGACAGGGGAAGAGACCCAGTACTTC
TRBJ2-1,TRBV7-3,.,.,CASSLRGSYNEQFF,TGTGCCAGCAGCTTAAGGGGCAGTTACAATGAGCAGTTCTTC
TRBJ1-1,TRBV6-5,.,.,CASSVQDSLEAFF,TGTGCCAGCAGTGTTCAGGACAGCCTTGAAGCTTTCTTT
TRBJ1-1,TRBV19,.,.,CASRAQGTEAFF,TGTGCCAGTAGGGCACAGGGAACTGAAGCTTTCTTT
TRBJ2-7,TRBV9,TRBD1,.,CASSGQDRGGGYEQYF,TGTGCCAGCAGCGGTCAAGACAGGGGAGGAGGTTACGAGCAGTACTTC
TRBJ1-2,TRBV9,TRBD1,.,CASSIGQGHDGYTF,TGTGCCAGCAGCATCGGACAGGGGCATGATGGCTACACCTTC
TRBJ1-1,TRBV18,.,.,CASSPRQEGNTEAFF,TGTGCCAGCTCACCAAGGCAGGAAGGGAACACTGAAGCTTTCTTT
TRBJ1-2,TRBV28,.,.,CASSSLSYGYTF,TGTGCCAGCAGTTCCCTGAGCTATGGCTACACCTTC
TRBJ1-4,TRBV18,.,.,CASSRAVIQSGEKLFF,TGTGCCAGCTCACGAGCTGTGATTCAAAGCGGTGAAAAACTGTTTTTT
TRBJ1-1,TRBV6-6,TRBD1,.,CASSQTGGNTEAFF,TGTGCCAGCAGTCAAACAGGGGGGAACACTGAAGCTTTCTTT
TRBJ2-5,TRBV7-6,TRBD2,.,CASSRTSGETQYF,TGTGCCAGCAGCCGGACTAGCGGAGAGACCCAGTACTTC
TRBJ2-5,TRBV9,.,.,CASSVGTGGGETQYF,TGTGCCAGCAGCGTAGGGACAGGTGGAGGGGAGACCCAGTACTTC
TRBJ2-5,TRBV7-7,TRBD2,.,CASSSGLAGFETQYF,TGTGCTAGCAGCTCCGGACTAGCGGGGTTTGAGACCCAGTACTTC